This T cell receptor beta chain was sequenced in a study of cytomegalovirus exposure and HLA in healthy donors (TCRdb year 2017). Describing the broader study: An earlier analysis of around 600 of the donors reported about 250 Gb of sequence data and 117 million unique TCR beta sequences from about 200 million T cells. Every repertoire in the discovery cohort had been generated on one and the same sequencing platform. The study aimed to test whether signatures of past pathogen exposure could be identified by cataloging public T cell receptors. High-throughput TCR immunosequencing, statistical association of individual TCRs with disease status, and machine learning were combined to predict cytomegalovirus infection status. HLA typing covered class I and class II loci at four-digit resolution. In addition to the first cohort of 500 to 850 subjects, a separate validation cohort of under 150 different subjects was used. Of the roughly 410 genotyped donors, roughly 76% were placed in the genetic ancestry cluster associated with self-reported Caucasian donors. Because of strong linkage in the cohort, a few DR-DQ haplotypes were treated as single units for association and clustering. An earlier analysis of roughly 580 of the donors used high-throughput TCR beta sequencing to judge whether each TCR beta V gene segment behaved as functional or pseudogenic. Among 300 to 450 genotyped donors of the cohort, an average of 235,054 unique TCR beta nucleotide sequences were sequenced per donor, around a sixth of them non-productive. Using immunosequencing, the study profiled T cell repertoires from approximately 700 subjects and related those repertoires to cytomegalovirus serostatus. In the later analysis, no new phenotypic data were used to find candidate immune exposures; instead, reliance was placed on TCR beta sequences and their occurrence across donors. A later analysis re-examined previously published TCR beta repertoires from more than 600 donors and added high-resolution HLA genotyping to investigate patterns of TCR occurrence. About 300 gigabases of sequencing data and roughly 90 million unique TCR sequences were included in an early release covering about 620 HLA-typed donors. Alongside the repertoire data, information on donor age, sex, ethnicity and CMV serostatus was compiled. The number of donors typed differed by locus, with roughly 620-640 for A, B, C, DRB1 and DQB1, around 520 for DQA1, over 600 for DPA1, and around 460 for DPB1. In a later genetic analysis, genome-wide SNP genotypes for 398 of the 666 donors were used, and that subset was treated as a discovery cohort.

Overall results and qualifications from the work: Correlated functional status among segregating V segments might be attributable to linkage disequilibrium, but an unknown experimental factor could not be ruled out. Most TCR sequences were observed very rarely across donors, whereas some public TCRs were present in many individuals. According to the authors, the approach could potentially be generalized to other disease states and immunological phenotypes. In a later genetic analysis, fewer N-insertions in productive TCRs were reported among donors in an Asian-associated ancestry cluster than the roughly 670-donor mean. Because counts were too low, about 18 rarely observed V segments, including chromosome 9 orphons, were excluded from the earlier analysis of 587 of the donors. Some IMGT-functional V segments, including TRBV6-2 and TRBV6-3, could not be told apart with the 87-base-pair reads, so those segments were excluded. Because some donors lacked HLA typing at each locus, the association tests relied only on the typed subset. Broadly in line with IMGT annotations, most TCR beta V segments showed up in productive rearrangements about 90% or about 30% of the time in an earlier analysis of about 500 of the donors. Specific HLA alleles were associated with 15,000 to 20,000 TCR beta sequences at a false discovery rate of 0.05 in a later analysis. A few of the identified cytomegalovirus-associated TCR beta chains were confirmed in vitro to be specific for cytomegalovirus antigens. CMV serostatus was the only immune exposure information available for the cohort. The study gave a list of 150 to 200 TCR beta chains associated with cytomegalovirus. A further reported finding was that TCR beta sequences accurately predicted the HLA-A and HLA-B alleles for most subjects in the first cohort. A later analysis reported that several top co-occurrence clusters appeared linked to parvovirus B19, influenza, CMV and Epstein-Barr virus. A later analysis found that TCR association rates varied across HLA loci, with DRB1 alleles showing the most associated TCRs and HLA-C alleles the fewest. In both the original and validation cohorts, the classifier was reported to diagnose cytomegalovirus status with high specificity and sensitivity. A cluster of highly shared sequence variants was judged likely to represent a technical artifact of the sequencing pipeline. The presence/absence analyses assumed that sequencing depth was roughly uniform across donors, and that assumption may not be true. Strong co-occurrence of HLA alleles, especially DR and DQ, made assigning TCR associations to individual alleles difficult. In this cohort, only TCR beta chains were sequenced, and detectable features were limited by the absence of alpha or paired-chain data. V-gene and J-gene trimming of TCR beta chains was associated with a missense DCLRE1C variant in a later genetic analysis, and the association was replicated in an independent cohort. Compared with equally common non-associated chains, HLA-associated TCR beta chains in a later analysis were more clonally expanded and had lower generation probabilities. In a later analysis, most CMV-associated TCR beta chains were found to appear HLA-restricted, with HLA associations seemingly driven largely by CMV exposure.

The cohort consisted of more than 650 healthy bone marrow donors. At the time of sampling, all cohort members were nominally healthy, though unrecorded immune exposures were likely present. The donor was CMV seropositive and was included in the group of about 290 seropositive cohort members. Every donor gave a peripheral blood sample, and the peripheral blood mononuclear cells from that sample were used for TCR beta sequencing. Genomic DNA was extracted from the blood cell samples with the Qiagen DNeasy Blood Extraction Kit. A note on this clone: Its antigen has not been determined. Base qualities are missing; no much larger clone stands one base away. The identical CDR3 is also encoded by other nucleotide sequences in the sample.

The receptor library was made with the immunoSEQ multiplex PCR assay. For the multiplex PCR, a mixture combining 60 forward primers for TCR Vbeta segments and 13 reverse primers for TCR Jbeta segments was used. A multiplex PCR assay on genomic DNA amplified the CDR3 region of rearranged TCR beta genes. Amplified TCR beta libraries were sequenced as 87-base-pair reads on the Illumina HiSeq System. The paper's processing steps were these. Across the 640 or so repertoires, a later analysis counted some 81 million unique TCR beta chains, roughly 11 million of which were shared by at least two donors. Raw reads were error-corrected and collapsed into unique sequences by a nearest-neighbor algorithm in which closely related sequences were merged to remove PCR and sequencing errors. To assign V, D and J gene segments, CDR3 sequences were aligned to IMGT reference sequences. Each retained sequence needed at least a six-nucleotide match to both a V gene segment and a J gene segment. Rearrangements were called productive when the CDR3 lacked stop codons and stayed in frame with V and J; all others were non-productive. CDR3 was defined according to IMGT convention as the region running from the second conserved V-encoded cysteine to the conserved J-encoded phenylalanine. The earlier analysis of a few hundred of the donors excluded any sequence lacking an unambiguous match to a single V gene segment. In an earlier analysis of 587 of the donors, V segments were called functional above 56.7% productive rearrangements and were called segregating when the between-donor standard deviation exceeded 5%. A statistical classification framework was developed to diagnose cytomegalovirus status using the catalog of TCR beta chain sequences. V and J gene assignment, in a later analysis, came from comparing TCR nucleotide sequences with IMGT/GENE-DB human TR gene sequences. A later analysis assigned CDR3 sequences and most-parsimonious VDJ recombination scenarios with the TCRdist pipeline. A later analysis defined each TCR beta chain by its CDR3 amino acid sequence plus V-gene family, and excluded reads lacking a unique V-gene family. In a later analysis, 450 to 600 highly shared, low-generation-probability nucleotide sequences were removed to address suspected cross-contamination and a sequencing artifact. A later analysis calculated a clonal expansion index for each public chain from normalized within-repertoire ranks of inferred template counts. A later analysis computed generation probabilities with a VDJ recombination model fitted to out-of-frame rearrangements, and checked the results against IGoR. A later analysis scored TCR-TCR, TCR-HLA and TCR-CMV co-occurrence with hypergeometric tests, applying a repertoire-size bias correction to TCR pairs. A later analysis estimated false discovery rates by permuting HLA or CMV assignments 20 times. In a later analysis, co-occurring TCRs were grouped using DBSCAN, with TCRdist sequence similarity added in when clustering inside HLA-allele-positive subsets. Repertoires with fewer than 30,000 or more than 120,000 public chains, plus five repertoires with anomalous nucleotide sharing, were excluded from co-occurrence clustering. This is the immuneACCESS table as TCRdb keeps it, with only in-frame sequences that have V and J called. A part of the clones is gone; compared with another copy, unresolved V genes explain less than half, and the rest is unexplained. V and J calls plus clone size are reproduced from that table; the DNA served to infer D and trimming. The sample has around 150,000 clones on record, around 79% of them singletons. The ten top clones hold 4.5% to 6% of the sample.

Deletion took 8 bases off V and 4 bases off J, with a span of 12 bases between the germline ends. Per the germline V gene (reference sequence), MNHEY is the CDR1 and SMNVEV is the CDR2. The CDR3 numbers 13 residues from cysteine through phenylalanine. Of the read, only the CDR3 DNA is kept; its 39 bases are in frame from base 1. The sequence joins TRBV27 to TRBJ1-5; the best D guess is TRBD1, with 5 bases matching. This TCR derives from a young man in good health and CMV-seropositive. The source material was PBMCs. The CDR3 protein sequence reads: CASSPGGNQPQHF. The nucleotides read TGTGCCAGCTCCCCCGGGGGGAATCAGCCCCAGCATTTT.